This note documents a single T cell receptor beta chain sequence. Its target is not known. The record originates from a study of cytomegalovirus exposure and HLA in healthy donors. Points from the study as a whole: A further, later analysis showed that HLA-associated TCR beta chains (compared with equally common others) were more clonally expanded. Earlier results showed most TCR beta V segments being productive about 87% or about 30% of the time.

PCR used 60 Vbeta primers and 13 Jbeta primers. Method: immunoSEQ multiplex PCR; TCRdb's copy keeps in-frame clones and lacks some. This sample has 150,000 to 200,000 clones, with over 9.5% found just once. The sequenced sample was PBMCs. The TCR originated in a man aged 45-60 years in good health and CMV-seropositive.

Here the CDR3 reads CAIRTDRGSNEQFF. The CDR3 nucleotides are TGTGCCATCAGGACCGACAGGGGAAGCAATGAGCAGTTCTTC. The rearrangement uses TRBV10-3 and TRBJ2-1, with 8 bases identical to TRBD1. This CDR3 has 14 residues. Germline V gene data show CDR1 as ENHRY and CDR2 as SYGVKD. V lost 6 bases to trimming and J lost 6 bases; unmatched junction nucleotides: 7.